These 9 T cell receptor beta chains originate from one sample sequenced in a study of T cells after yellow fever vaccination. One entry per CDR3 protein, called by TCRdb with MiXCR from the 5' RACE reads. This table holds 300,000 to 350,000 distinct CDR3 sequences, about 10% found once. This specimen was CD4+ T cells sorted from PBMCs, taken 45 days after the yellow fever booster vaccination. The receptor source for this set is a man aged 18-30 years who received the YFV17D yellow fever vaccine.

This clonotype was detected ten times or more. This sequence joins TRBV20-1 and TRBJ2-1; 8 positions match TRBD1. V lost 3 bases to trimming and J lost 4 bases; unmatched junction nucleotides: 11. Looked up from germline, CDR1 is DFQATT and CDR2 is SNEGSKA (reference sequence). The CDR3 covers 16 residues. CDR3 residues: CSASGTGSGTYNEQFF. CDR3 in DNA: TGCAGTGCTAGCGGGACAGGAAGTGGGACGTACAATGAGCAGTTCTTC.

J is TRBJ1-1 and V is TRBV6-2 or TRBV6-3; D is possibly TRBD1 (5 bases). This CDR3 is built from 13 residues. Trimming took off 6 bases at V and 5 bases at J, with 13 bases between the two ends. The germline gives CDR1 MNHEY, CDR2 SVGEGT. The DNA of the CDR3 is TGTGCCAGCAGGGCGGGGGGATCGACTGAAGCTTTCTTT. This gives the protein CASRAGGSTEAFF.

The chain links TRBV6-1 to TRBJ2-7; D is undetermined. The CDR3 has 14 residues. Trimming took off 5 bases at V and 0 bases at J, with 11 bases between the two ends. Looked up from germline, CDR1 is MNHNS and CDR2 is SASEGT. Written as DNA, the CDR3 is TGTGCCAGCAGTACACAACAGTTCTCCTACGAGCAGTACTTC. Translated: CASSTQQFSYEQYF.

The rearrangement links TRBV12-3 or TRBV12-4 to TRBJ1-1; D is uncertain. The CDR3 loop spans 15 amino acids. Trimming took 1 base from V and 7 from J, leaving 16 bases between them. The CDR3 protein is CASSLGSGKVGEAFF. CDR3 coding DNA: TGTGCCAGCAGTTTAGGGTCTGGGAAAGTTGGTGAAGCTTTCTTT.

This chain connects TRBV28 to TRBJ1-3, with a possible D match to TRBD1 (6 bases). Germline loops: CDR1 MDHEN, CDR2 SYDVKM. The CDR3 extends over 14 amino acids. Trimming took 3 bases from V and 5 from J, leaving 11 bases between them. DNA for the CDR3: TGTGCCAGCAGTTTTGCGGACAGCCGAAACACCATATATTTT. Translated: CASSFADSRNTIYF. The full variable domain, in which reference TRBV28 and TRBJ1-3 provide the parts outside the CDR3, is DVKVTQSSRYLVKRTGEKVFLECVQDMDHENMFWYRQDPGLGLRLIYFSYDVKMKEKGDIPEGYSVSREKKERFSLILESASTNQTSMYLCASSFADSRNTIYFGEGSWLTVV.

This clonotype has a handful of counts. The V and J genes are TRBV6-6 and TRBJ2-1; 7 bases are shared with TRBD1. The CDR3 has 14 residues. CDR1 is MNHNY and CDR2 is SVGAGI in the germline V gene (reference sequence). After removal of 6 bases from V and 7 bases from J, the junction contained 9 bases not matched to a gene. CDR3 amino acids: CASREDRQGNEQFF. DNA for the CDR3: TGTGCCAGCAGAGAGGACAGGCAGGGTAATGAGCAGTTCTTC.

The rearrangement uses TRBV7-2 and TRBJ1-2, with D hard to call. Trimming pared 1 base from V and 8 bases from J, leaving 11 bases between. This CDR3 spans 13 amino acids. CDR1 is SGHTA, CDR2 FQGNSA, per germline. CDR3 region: CASSLGEGRGYTF. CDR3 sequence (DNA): TGTGCCAGCAGCTTAGGGGAGGGAAGAGGCTACACCTTC.

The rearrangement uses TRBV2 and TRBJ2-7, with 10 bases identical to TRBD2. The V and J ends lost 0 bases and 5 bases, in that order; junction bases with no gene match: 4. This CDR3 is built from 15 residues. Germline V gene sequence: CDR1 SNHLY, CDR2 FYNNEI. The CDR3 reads CASSEASGGAHEQYF. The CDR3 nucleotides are TGTGCCAGCAGTGAAGCCAGCGGGGGGGCACACGAGCAGTACTTC.

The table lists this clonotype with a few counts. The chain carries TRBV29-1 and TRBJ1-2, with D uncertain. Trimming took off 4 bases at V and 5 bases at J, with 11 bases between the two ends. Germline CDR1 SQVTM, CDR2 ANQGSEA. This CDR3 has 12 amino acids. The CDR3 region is CSVGVGSYGYTF. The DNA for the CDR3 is TGCAGCGTTGGGGTTGGGTCGTATGGCTACACCTTC.